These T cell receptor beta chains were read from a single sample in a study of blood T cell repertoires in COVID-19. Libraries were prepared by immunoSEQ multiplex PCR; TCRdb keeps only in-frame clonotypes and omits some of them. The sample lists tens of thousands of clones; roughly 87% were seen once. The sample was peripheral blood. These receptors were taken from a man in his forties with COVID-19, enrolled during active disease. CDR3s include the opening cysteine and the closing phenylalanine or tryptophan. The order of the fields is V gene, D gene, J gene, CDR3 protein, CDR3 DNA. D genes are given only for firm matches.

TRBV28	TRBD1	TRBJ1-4	CASSLQGDEKLFF	TGTGCCAGCAGTTTACAGGGGGACGAAAAACTGTTTTTT
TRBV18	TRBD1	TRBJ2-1	CASSRGQGSDEQFF	TGTGCCAGCTCACGAGGACAGGGATCGGATGAGCAGTTCTTC
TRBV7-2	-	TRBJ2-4	CASSLSGAVNIQYF	TGTGCCAGCAGCTTATCGGGAGCAGTGAACATTCAGTACTTC
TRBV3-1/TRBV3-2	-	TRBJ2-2	CASSQGIRAGELFF	TGTGCCAGCAGCCAAGGAATTCGGGCCGGGGAGCTGTTTTTT
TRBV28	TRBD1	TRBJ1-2	CASSFRDRGFANYGYTF	TGTGCCAGCAGTTTCCGGGACAGGGGGTTTGCTAACTATGGCTACACCTTC
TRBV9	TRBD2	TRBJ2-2	CASSAFTSGEANTGELFF	TGTGCCAGCAGCGCGTTTACTAGCGGGGAAGCGAACACCGGGGAGCTGTTTTTT
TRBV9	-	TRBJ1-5	CASSVGPGGQPQHF	TGTGCCAGCAGCGTAGGTCCCGGTGGTCAGCCCCAGCATTTT
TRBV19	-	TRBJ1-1	CASSIEAMAGFMNTEAFF	TGTGCCAGTAGTATAGAGGCGATGGCGGGATTCATGAACACTGAAGCTTTCTTT
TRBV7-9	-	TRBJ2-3	CASSPSGVLDTQYF	TGTGCCAGCAGCCCGAGCGGAGTGTTAGATACGCAGTATTTT
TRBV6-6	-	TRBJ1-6	CASRGQSNSPLHF	TGTGCCAGCAGGGGACAAAGTAATTCACCCCTCCACTTT
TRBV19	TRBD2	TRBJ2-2	CASSTLGLAEYSGELFF	TGTGCCAGTAGTACTCTGGGGCTAGCGGAGTACAGCGGGGAGCTGTTTTTT
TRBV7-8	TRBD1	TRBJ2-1	CASSLEQGNEQFF	TGTGCCAGCAGCTTAGAACAGGGGAATGAGCAGTTCTTC
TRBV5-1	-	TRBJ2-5	CASAWGGRQETQYF	TGCGCCAGCGCCTGGGGGGGCCGGCAAGAGACCCAGTACTTC
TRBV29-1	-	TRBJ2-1	CSLGGRFNNEQFF	TGCAGCCTCGGCGGGCGCTTCAACAATGAGCAGTTCTTC